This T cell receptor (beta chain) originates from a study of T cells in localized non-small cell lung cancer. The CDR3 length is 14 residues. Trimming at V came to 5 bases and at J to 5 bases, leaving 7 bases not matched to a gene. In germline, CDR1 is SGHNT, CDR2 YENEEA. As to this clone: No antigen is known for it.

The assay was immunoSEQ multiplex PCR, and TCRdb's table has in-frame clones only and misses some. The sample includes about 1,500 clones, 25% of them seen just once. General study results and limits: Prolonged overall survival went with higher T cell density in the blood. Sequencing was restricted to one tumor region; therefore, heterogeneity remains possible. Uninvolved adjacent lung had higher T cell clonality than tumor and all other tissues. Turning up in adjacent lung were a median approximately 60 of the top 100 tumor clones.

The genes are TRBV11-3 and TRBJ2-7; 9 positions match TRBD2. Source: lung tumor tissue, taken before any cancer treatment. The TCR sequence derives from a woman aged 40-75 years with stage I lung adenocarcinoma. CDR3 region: CASSPGLAIDEQYF. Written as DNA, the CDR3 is TGTGCCAGCAGCCCGGGACTAGCAATTGACGAGCAGTACTTC.